This T cell receptor beta chain was captured by sequencing in a study of cytomegalovirus exposure and HLA in healthy donors. About the study: The approximately 110 validation repertoires used a platform that matched the one used for the approximately 670 first-cohort repertoires, as a later analysis reported.

As to this clone: Its antigen is as yet unknown.

The length of the CDR3 is 11 residues. Trimming shortened V by 6 bases and J by 4 bases, and 6 bases separated the two germline ends. Generated by immunoSEQ multiplex PCR, the TCRdb table keeps only in-frame clones and is missing some. The sample yields about 150,000 clones, 85% to 90% seen once. General study findings and limits: That first-cohort TCR clusters tended to co-occur in the approximately 120 validation repertoires was found in a later analysis. The study designated roughly 160 TCR beta chains cytomegalovirus-associated.

The chain couples TRBV6-7 to TRBJ1-2; D not resolved. TRBV6-7 is sorted into the ORF group, with uncertain function. Specimen: PBMCs. The clonotype comes from a human donor in good health. CDR3 nucleotide sequence: TGTGCCAGCAGCCACACCTATGGCTACACCTTC. It yields the protein CASSHTYGYTF.